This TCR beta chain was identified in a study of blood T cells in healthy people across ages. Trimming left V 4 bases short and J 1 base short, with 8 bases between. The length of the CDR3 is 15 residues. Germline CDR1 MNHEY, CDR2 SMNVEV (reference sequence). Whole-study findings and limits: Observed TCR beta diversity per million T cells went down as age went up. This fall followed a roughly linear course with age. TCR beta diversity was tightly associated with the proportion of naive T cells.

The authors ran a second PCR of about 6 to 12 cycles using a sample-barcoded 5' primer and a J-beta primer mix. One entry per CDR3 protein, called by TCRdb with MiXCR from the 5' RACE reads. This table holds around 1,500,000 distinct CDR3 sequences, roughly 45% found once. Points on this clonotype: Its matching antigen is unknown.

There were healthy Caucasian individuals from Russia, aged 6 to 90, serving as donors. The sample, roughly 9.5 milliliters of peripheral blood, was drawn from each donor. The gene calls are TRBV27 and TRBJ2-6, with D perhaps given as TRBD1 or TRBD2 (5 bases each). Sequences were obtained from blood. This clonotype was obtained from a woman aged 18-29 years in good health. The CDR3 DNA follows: TGTGCCAGCAGTTCTTGGGGGTCTGGGGCCAACGTCCTGACTTTC. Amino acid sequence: CASSSWGSGANVLTF.